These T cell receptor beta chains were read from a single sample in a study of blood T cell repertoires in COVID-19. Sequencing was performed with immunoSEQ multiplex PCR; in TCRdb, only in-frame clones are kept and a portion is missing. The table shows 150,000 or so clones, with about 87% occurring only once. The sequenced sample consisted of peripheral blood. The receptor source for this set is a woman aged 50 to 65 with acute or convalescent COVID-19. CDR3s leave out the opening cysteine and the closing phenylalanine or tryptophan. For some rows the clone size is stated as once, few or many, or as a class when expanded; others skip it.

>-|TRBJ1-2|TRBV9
ASSPWTGGTRGYT
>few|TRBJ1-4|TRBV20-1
SAHSGEKLF
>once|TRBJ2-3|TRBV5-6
ASSLRLAGATQY
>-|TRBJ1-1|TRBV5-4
ASRPVGQGGEAF
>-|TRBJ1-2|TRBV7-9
ASSLGSAGVYGYT
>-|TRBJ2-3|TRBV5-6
ASSRWGHYTDTQY
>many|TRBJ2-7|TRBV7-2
ASSLDLGLAVSEQY
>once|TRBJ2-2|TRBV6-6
ASTLDRYTGELF
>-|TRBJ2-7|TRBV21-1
ASSNRYEQY
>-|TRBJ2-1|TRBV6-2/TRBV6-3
ASSYRTSGRAGQF
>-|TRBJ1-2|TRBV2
ASMTGDGGYT
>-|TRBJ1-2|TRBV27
ASKGGGVSYT
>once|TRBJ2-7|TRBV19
ASSMGGSGSYEQY
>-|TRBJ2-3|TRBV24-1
ATSGGGIPTDTQY
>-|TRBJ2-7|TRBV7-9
ASSWGQVSSEQY
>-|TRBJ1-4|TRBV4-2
ASSQDRGADNEKLF
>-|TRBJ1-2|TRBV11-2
ASSLGTGVGYT
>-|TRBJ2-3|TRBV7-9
ASSDRYGTDTQY
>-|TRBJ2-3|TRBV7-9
ASSSLTSGTDTQY
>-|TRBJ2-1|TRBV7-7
ASSLGLAGTNNEQF
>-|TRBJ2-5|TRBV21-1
ASSETGTEQETQY
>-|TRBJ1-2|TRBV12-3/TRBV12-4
ASSAPGGYT
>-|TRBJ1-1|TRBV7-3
ASSLTLNTEAF
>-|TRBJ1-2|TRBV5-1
ASSLDRAVGYGYT
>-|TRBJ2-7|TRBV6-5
ASSLDRSSYEQY
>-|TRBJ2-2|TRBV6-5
ASSRDRVDTGELF
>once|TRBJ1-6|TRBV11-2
ASSSQGRNSPLH
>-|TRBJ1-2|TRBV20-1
SARGDIYT
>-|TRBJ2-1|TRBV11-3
ASSLRTSNEQF
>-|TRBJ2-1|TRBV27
ASSSRGGAGFSYNEQF
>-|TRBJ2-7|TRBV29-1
SARAGTSAYEQY
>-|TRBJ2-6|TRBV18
ASSRFDEAPSGANVLT
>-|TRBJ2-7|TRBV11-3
ASSPPSLYEQY
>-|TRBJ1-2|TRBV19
ASSLGQPNYGYT
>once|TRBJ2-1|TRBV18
ASSRTGTYSYNEQF
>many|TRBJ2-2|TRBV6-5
AAMGQYGTGELF
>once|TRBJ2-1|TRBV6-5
ASSLFQGAAYEQF
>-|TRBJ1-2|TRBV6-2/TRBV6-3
ASSYRGHYGYT
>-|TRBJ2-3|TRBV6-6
ASSYRGGDTQY
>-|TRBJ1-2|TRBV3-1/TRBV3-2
ASSPWTGRRYGYT
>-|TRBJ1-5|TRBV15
ATSRDLGAPQPQH
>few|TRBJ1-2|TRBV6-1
ASSELAGAAYGYT
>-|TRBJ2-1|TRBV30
ALGGRGYNEQF
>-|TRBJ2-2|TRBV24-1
ATSDSGGTGELF
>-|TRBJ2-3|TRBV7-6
ASSSLGPASADTQY
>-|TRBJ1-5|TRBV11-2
ASSLASAGSNQPQH
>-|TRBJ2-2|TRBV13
ASSPRDRVEPGELF
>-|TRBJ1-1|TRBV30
AWAGWTEAF
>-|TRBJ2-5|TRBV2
ASSVGGTQY
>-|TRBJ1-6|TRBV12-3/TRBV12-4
ASRTYNSPLH
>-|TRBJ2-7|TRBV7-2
ASSLLGLSYEQY
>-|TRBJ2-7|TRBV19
ASSPGPSEQY
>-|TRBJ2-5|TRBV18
ASSPYAGLAGSMRETQY
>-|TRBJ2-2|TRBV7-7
ASSSGQGAGTGELF
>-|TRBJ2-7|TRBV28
ASSATSGNYEQY
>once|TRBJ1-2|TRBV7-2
ASSLGGQGGSYGYT